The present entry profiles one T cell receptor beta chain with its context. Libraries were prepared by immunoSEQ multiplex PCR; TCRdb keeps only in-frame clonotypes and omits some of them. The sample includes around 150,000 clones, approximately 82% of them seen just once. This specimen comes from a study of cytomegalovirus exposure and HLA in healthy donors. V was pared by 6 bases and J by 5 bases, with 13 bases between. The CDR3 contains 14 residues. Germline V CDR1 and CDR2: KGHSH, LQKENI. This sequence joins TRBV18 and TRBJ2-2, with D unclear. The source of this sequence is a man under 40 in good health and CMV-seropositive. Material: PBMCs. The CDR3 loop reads CASSSSGGTGELFF. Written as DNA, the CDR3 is TGTGCCAGCTCTTCCTCAGGTGGAACCGGGGAGCTGTTTTTT.